This T cell receptor (beta chain) is drawn from a study of blood T cell repertoires in COVID-19. About the research overall: Sites across the United States, Italy and Spain contributed samples from acute and convalescent COVID-19.

In the study's own analysis: Amplification of reference gene primers provided the estimated nucleated cell counts. Repertoires were generated with immunoSEQ multiplex PCR, while TCRdb's copy carries only in-frame clones and drops some. That table furnishes V, J and clone size, whereas the DNA furnished D and trimming. Found here are around 200,000 clones, 85% of them singletons; the top ten hold roughly a sixth. Trimming left V 5 bases short and J 5 bases short, with 16 bases between. Germline V gene sequence: CDR1 LNHNV, CDR2 YYDKDF (reference sequence). The CDR3 runs to 15 residues. Cohorts were assigned according to the clinical history that participants reported. Cohort 3 recovered donors had two negative PCRs, clearance, or symptom resolution.

This TCR derives from a man aged 35-49 years who had recovered from COVID-19. The sequencing input was PBMCs or T cells enriched from blood (not recorded which). The genes are TRBV15 and TRBJ2-1; tentative D call: TRBD2 (5 bases). The DNA of the CDR3 is TGTGCCACCAGCTCCCGGTTGGGAGCAGACAATGAGCAGTTCTTC. Residues: CATSSRLGADNEQFF.